This T cell receptor (beta chain) was recovered during a study of T-cell memory formation after mild COVID-19. The study's findings and limits: There was a balanced CD4/CD8 profile in clones contracting day 15 to 85, and later expanders leaned CD4+.

TCRdb called the 5' RACE reads again in MiXCR, with one record for every CDR3 protein. The sample includes some 310,000 distinct CDR3 sequences, 20% to 25% of them seen just once. A note on this clonotype: Antigen specificity is unknown.

The CDR3 contains 14 residues. The junction had 8 bases not matched to a gene; V was cut back by 6 bases and J by 4 bases. Germline assignment: CDR1 SGHTA and CDR2 FQGNSA. The receptor was isolated from a man aged 18 to 35 who had mild COVID-19 (a few samples of this study predate the infection). Cell type and time point are not known. The chain joins TRBV7-2 to TRBJ1-2, with 7 bases aligning to TRBD1. The sequenced sample was PBMCs or a T cell subset sorted from them (not recorded which). The chain's CDR3 is CASRSTGFSYGYTF. The CDR3 region has the DNA TGTGCCAGCAGATCGACAGGGTTTTCCTATGGCTACACCTTC. The complete variable domain, with remaining parts taken from reference TRBV7-2 and TRBJ1-2, reads GAGVSQSPSNKVTEKGKDVELRCDPISGHTALYWYRQSLGQGLEFLIYFQGNSAPDKSGLPSDRFSAERTGGSVSTLTIQRTQQEDSAVYLCASRSTGFSYGYTFGSGTRLTVV.